A single sample gave rise to the 16 T cell receptor beta chains below, sequenced in a study of cytomegalovirus exposure and HLA in healthy donors. PCR was performed using 60 Vbeta and 13 Jbeta primers. Assay: immunoSEQ multiplex PCR; the TCRdb copy retains only in-frame clones and omits some. The data contain about 100,000 clones, approximately 76% of them singletons. The specimen sequenced was PBMCs. These TCRs come from a woman aged 60-75 years in good health and CMV-seropositive.

This clone was found a few times. This chain joins TRBV6-5 and TRBJ2-1; D possibly corresponds to TRBD2 (6 bases). Germline CDR1 MNHEY, CDR2 SVGAGI. The CDR3 contains 13 residues. The V end was cut by 0 bases, the J end by 14 bases, with 14 bases between. CDR3 coding DNA: TGTGCCAGCAGTTACTCGATTCTGGGAGGTAAGTTCTTC. Protein sequence: CASSYSILGGKFF.

This clone was found many times. The rearrangement links TRBV5-6 to TRBJ1-1; D not resolved. Deletions cut 4 bases from V and 5 bases from J, with 6 bases between. From germline, CDR1 is SGHDT and CDR2 YYEEEE. The CDR3 has 11 amino acids. CDR3 residues: CASSIGTEAFF. The CDR3 DNA follows: TGTGCCAGCAGCATCGGTACTGAAGCTTTCTTT. Supplemented by reference TRBV5-6 and TRBJ1-1, the full variable domain reads DAGVTQSPTHLIKTRGQQVTLRCSPKSGHDTVSWYQQALGQGPQFIFQYYEEEERQRGNFPDRFSGHQFPNYSSELNVNALLLGDSALYLCASSIGTEAFFGQGTRLTVV.

In this sample, this clone turned up once. V is TRBV9 and J is TRBJ2-2; D remains unclear. Trimming removed 0 bases at V and 6 bases at J, with 6 bases between. The CDR3 has 13 residues. CDR1 is SGDLS, CDR2 YYNGEE, per germline. CDR3 loop: CASSVDEPGELFF. CDR3 DNA sequence: TGTGCCAGCAGCGTAGACGAGCCCGGGGAGCTGTTTTTT.

The chain is built from TRBV5-1 and TRBJ2-7; 8 bases align to TRBD1. V gave up 4 bases and J gave up 0 bases; unmatched junction bases: 0. Germline CDR1 is SGHRS and CDR2 is YFSETQ. The CDR3 is 13 residues long. Written as DNA, the CDR3 is TGCGCCAGCAGCGGGACAGGCTCCTACGAGCAGTACTTC. Translated, it gives CASSGTGSYEQYF.

This clone was observed a few times. The chain joins TRBV15 to TRBJ1-1; D is unclear. Germline V gene sequence: CDR1 LNHNV, CDR2 YYDKDF (reference sequence). CDR3 size: 14 residues. V was shortened by 0 bases and J by 5 bases, with 10 bases between the two germline ends. CDR3 coding DNA: TGTGCCACCAGCAGAGATCCCGGAGTAACTGAAGCTTTCTTT. It encodes CATSRDPGVTEAFF. Drawing the rest from reference TRBV15 and TRBJ1-1, the complete variable domain is DAMVIQNPRYQVTQFGKPVTLSCSQTLNHNVMYWYQQKSSQAPKLLFHYYDKDFNNEADTPDNFQSRRPNTSFCFLDIRSPGLGDTAMYLCATSRDPGVTEAFFGQGTRLTVV.

This sequence joins TRBV19 and TRBJ1-1; no clear D. The germline CDR1 and CDR2 sequences are LNHDA and SQIVND (reference sequence). V gave up 4 bases and J gave up 3 bases, with 9 bases separating them. CDR3 length equals 13 residues. DNA for the CDR3: TGTGCCAGTAGTACCCAGGCCTACACTGAAGCTTTCTTT. Amino acid sequence: CASSTQAYTEAFF.

This sequence joins TRBV9 and TRBJ2-2; 13 bases align to TRBD2. The CDR3 has 17 amino acids. V shed 3 bases and J 4 bases; nucleotides not matched to a gene: 6. Germline V CDR1 and CDR2: SGDLS, YYNGEE. CDR3 DNA: TGTGCCAGCAGCGCTCGGACTAGCGGGAGAGCCACCGGGGAGCTGTTTTTT. It yields the protein CASSARTSGRATGELFF.

The genes are TRBV19 and TRBJ1-1; D possibly corresponds to TRBD1 (6 bases). The V end was cut by 1 base, the J end by 8 bases, with 17 bases between. This CDR3 has 15 residues. Germline assignment: CDR1 LNHDA and CDR2 SQIVND (reference sequence). Here the CDR3 reads CASSIGPPPGVEAFF. The DNA of the CDR3 is TGTGCCAGTAGTATAGGACCGCCTCCAGGGGTGGAAGCTTTCTTT.

V gene TRBV6-5 combines with J gene TRBJ2-1; perhaps TRBD1 as D (6 bases). V was clipped by 6 bases and J by 5 bases, with 17 bases between them. The germline CDR1 and CDR2 sequences are MNHEY and SVGAGI. The CDR3 covers 15 residues. For the CDR3, the DNA is TGTGCCAGCAGCGGGCAGGGGCCCAGACACAATGAGCAGTTCTTC. It is translated as CASSGQGPRHNEQFF.

The DNA of the CDR3 is TGTGCCAGCAGTTTATCGCCAGGCTCCTACAATGAGCAGTTCTTC. This gives the protein CASSLSPGSYNEQFF. The genes are TRBV27 and TRBJ2-1; D ambiguous. Germline lookup yields CDR1 MNHEY and CDR2 SMNVEV (reference sequence). The CDR3 runs to 15 residues. Deletions cut 0 bases from V and 0 bases from J, with 6 bases between.

The gene calls are TRBV28 and TRBJ2-5; D perhaps matches TRBD1 (5 bases). In germline, CDR1 is MDHEN, CDR2 SYDVKM. V lost 4 bases and J lost 11, with 17 bases in between. The CDR3 runs 13 residues. CDR3 loop: CASSSLGREFQYF. The DNA of the CDR3 is TGTGCCAGCAGTTCTCTCGGCAGGGAATTTCAGTACTTC. The variable domain in full, with the rest retrieved from reference TRBV28 and TRBJ2-5, is DVKVTQSSRYLVKRTGEKVFLECVQDMDHENMFWYRQDPGLGLRLIYFSYDVKMKEKGDIPEGYSVSREKKERFSLILESASTNQTSMYLCASSSLGREFQYFGPGTRLLVL.

In nucleotides, the CDR3 is TGTGCCAGCAGTTATGACGGGTACAATGAGCAGTTCTTC. It encodes CASSYDGYNEQFF. The chain combines TRBV6-5 with TRBJ2-1; no reliable D call. Germline lookup yields CDR1 MNHEY and CDR2 SVGAGI. The CDR3 spans 13 residues. V was clipped by 3 bases and J by 4 bases, with 7 bases between them.

This chain joins TRBV9 and TRBJ1-3; D is unclear. CDR3 length equals 15 residues. Germline CDR1 reads SGDLS; CDR2 reads YYNGEE. With 4 bases removed from V and 0 bases from J, the gap between germline ends came to 11 bases. The CDR3 DNA reads as TGTGCCAGCAGCCCCCGGTCAGGCTCTGGAAACACCATATATTTT. Its protein is CASSPRSGSGNTIYF. Full variable domain (missing parts from reference TRBV9 and TRBJ1-3): DSGVTQTPKHLITATGQRVTLRCSPRSGDLSVYWYQQSLDQGLQFLIQYYNGEERAKGNILERFSAQQFPDLHSELNLSSLELGDSALYFCASSPRSGSGNTIYFGEGSWLTVV.

The chain recombines TRBV27 with TRBJ2-7; 8 bases are a match to TRBD1. V lost 5 bases, J lost 3 bases, and 9 bases stayed unmatched. This CDR3 comprises 15 residues. Looked up from germline, CDR1 is MNHEY and CDR2 is SMNVEV (reference sequence). The CDR3 DNA follows: TGTGCCAGCAGTGAATGGACAGGGACGAACTACGAGCAGTACTTC. The encoded protein is CASSEWTGTNYEQYF.

On this clone itself: Mismatch with germline at one junction end may stem from a read error. The rearrangement uses TRBV7-7 and TRBJ2-2; 11 bases map to TRBD1. Looked up from germline, CDR1 is SSHAT and CDR2 is FNYEAQ (reference sequence). CDR3 size: 15 residues. CDR3 protein: CASSAGQGATGELFF. CDR3 in DNA: TGTGCTAGCAGCGCAGGACAGGGGGCAACCGGGGAGCTGTTTTTT.

This clone was seen a single time. The gene calls are TRBV6-1 and TRBJ2-7; D not resolved. Deletions cut 4 bases from V and 2 bases from J, with 18 bases between. The germline V gene encodes CDR1 MNHNS and CDR2 SASEGT. This CDR3 spans 16 amino acids. The CDR3 DNA follows: TGTGCCAGCAGTGCCCGACTTTTGCCAGACCCCTACGAGCAGTACTTC. It specifies CASSARLLPDPYEQYF.